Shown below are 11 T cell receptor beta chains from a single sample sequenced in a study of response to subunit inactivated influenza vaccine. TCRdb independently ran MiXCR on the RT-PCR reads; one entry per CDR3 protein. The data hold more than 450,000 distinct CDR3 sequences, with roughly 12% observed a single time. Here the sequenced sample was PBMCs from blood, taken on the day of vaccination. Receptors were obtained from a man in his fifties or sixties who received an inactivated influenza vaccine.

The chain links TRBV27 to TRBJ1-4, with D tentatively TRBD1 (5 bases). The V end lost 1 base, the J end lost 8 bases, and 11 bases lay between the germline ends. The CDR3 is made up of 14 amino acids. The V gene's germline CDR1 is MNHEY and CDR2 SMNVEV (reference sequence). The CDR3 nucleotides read TGTGCCAGCAGTTTATTTAGGGGTCGCGAAAAACTGTTTTTT. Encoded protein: CASSLFRGREKLFF.

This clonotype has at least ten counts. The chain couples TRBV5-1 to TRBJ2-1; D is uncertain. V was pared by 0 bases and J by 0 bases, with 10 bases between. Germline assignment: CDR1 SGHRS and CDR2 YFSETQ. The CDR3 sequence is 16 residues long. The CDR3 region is CASSLEAASSYNEQFF. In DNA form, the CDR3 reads TGCGCCAGCAGCTTGGAGGCTGCCAGCTCCTACAATGAGCAGTTCTTC.

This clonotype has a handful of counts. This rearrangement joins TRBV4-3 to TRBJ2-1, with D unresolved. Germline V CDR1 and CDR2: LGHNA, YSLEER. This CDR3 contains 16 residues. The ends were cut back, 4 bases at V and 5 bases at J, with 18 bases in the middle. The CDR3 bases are TGCGCCAGCAGCCGGATTTGGGGTTTTGGGAACAATGAGCAGTTCTTC. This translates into CASSRIWGFGNNEQFF.

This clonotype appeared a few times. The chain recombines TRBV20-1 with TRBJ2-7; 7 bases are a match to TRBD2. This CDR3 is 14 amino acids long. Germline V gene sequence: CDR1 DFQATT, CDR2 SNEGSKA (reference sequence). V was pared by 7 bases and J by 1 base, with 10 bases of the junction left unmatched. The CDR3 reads CSGKPGLPSYEQYF. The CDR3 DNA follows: TGCAGTGGAAAACCGGGACTACCTTCCTACGAGCAGTACTTC.

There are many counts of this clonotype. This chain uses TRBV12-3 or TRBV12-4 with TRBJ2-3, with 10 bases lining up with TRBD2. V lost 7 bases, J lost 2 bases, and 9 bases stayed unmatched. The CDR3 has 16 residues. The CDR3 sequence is CASTRMSGRATDTQYF. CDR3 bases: TGTGCCAGCACCCGGATGAGCGGGAGGGCCACAGATACGCAGTATTTT.

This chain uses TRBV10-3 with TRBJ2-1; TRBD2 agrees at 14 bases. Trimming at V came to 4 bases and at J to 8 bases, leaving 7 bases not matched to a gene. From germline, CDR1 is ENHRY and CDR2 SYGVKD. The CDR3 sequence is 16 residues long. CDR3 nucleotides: TGTGCCATCAGTGGACCGGGACTAGCGGGAGTCCATGAGCAGTTCTTC. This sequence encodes CAISGPGLAGVHEQFF.

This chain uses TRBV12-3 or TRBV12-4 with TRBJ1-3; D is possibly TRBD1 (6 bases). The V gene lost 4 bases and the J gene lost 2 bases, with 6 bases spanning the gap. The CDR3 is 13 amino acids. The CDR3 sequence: CASSWDTGNTIYF. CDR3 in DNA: TGTGCCAGCAGTTGGGACACTGGAAACACCATATATTTT.

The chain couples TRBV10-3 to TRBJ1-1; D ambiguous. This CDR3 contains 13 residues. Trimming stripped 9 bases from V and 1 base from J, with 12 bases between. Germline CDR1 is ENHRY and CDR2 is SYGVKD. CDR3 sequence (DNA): TGTGCCATGAGCATACAGAGGAACACTGAAGCTTTCTTT. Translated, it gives CAMSIQRNTEAFF.

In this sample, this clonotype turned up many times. The CDR3 sequence: CASRASGSGTGELFF. For the CDR3, the DNA is TGTGCCAGCAGGGCCAGCGGGAGTGGGACCGGGGAGCTGTTTTTT. V usage is TRBV7-3 and J usage is TRBJ2-2; TRBD2 matches at 8 bases. After removal of 6 bases from V and 5 bases from J, the junction contained 8 bases not matched to a gene. CDR3 length equals 15 residues. From germline, CDR1 is SGHTA and CDR2 FQGTGA.

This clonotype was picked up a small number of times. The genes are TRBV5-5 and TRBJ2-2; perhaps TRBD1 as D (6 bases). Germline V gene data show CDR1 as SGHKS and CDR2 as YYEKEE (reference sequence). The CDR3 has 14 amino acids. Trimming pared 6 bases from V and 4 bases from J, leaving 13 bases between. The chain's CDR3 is CASTLRQATGELFF. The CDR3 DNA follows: TGTGCCAGCACCTTAAGACAGGCCACCGGGGAGCTGTTTTTT.

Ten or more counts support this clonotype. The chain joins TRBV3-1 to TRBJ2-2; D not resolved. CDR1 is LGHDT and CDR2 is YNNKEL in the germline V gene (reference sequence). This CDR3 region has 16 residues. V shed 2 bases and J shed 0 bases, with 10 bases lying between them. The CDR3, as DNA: TGTGCCAGCAGCCAAACTACGAGAGCGAACACCGGGGAGCTGTTTTTT. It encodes CASSQTTRANTGELFF.